This paragraph reports one T cell receptor beta chain. Its antigen is not yet known. Nothing much larger sits one base from this clone, and base qualities are not available. Participants in the prospective study were aged about 18 to 95 years, lived in 20 to 25 United States geographic areas, and enrolled through a virtual design. In the prospective study, cohorts were assigned on the basis of participant-reported clinical history obtained from a screening survey and a study questionnaire. Recovered participants in ImmuneRACE Cohort 3 were defined by two consecutive negative NP/OP PCR tests, clearance by a healthcare professional, or resolution of symptoms. Mobile phlebotomists in the prospective study collected whole blood, serum and a nasopharyngeal or oropharyngeal swab from every participant. Prospective study participants could optionally give additional blood draws and questionnaires over an approximately 2-month period. Blood samples from the prospective study were shipped frozen or at room temperature prior to DNA extraction.

CDR1 is given as SEHNR and CDR2 as FQNEAQ, both from the germline V gene (reference sequence). Including the terminal cysteine and phenylalanine, the CDR3 comprises 12 residues. The retained sequence is limited to the CDR3, 36 bases, with the frame set at the first base. Relative to germline, V is 5 bases shorter and J is 7 bases shorter, with 11 bases between their ends. TCRbeta CDR3 regions were amplified from genomic DNA by means of the immunoSEQ Assay, a bias-controlled multiplex PCR. Per the original workflow: Within the assay, amplification of reference gene primers was used to estimate how many nucleated cells each sample contained. Sequence reads were collapsed and filtered to measure the absolute abundance of every unique TCRbeta CDR3 rearrangement. For each sample, productive Simpson clonality was calculated by taking the square root of Simpson's diversity index across productive rearrangements. This immuneACCESS table, as held by TCRdb, lists in-frame sequences with V and J called but not all clones. Of the missing ones, under half trace to an unresolved V gene in checked studies; the others have no known cause. V and J calls and clone size come straight from that table; D and trimming were deduced from the DNA. The sample yields about 180,000 clones; more than 80% were counted once. More than 5% of the sample goes to the ten largest clones.

The data are from a study of blood T cell repertoires in COVID-19 (dated by TCRdb to the early 2020s). In terms of the full investigation: Samples from collaborators originated in the United States, Italy and Spain and spanned both the acute and convalescent phases of COVID-19. The material from the prospective study consisted of cDNA or gDNA derived from T cells, B-cell-depleted T cells, or PBMCs. Deeply sampled blood TCRbeta repertoires from subjects exposed to, actively infected with, or recovered from COVID-19 were included in the dataset. A freely available public database, intended as a resource for researchers studying the immune response to SARS-CoV-2, is where the repertoires were released. The samples were drawn from two sources: the first 160 participants of the ongoing ImmuneRACE study, and 950 to 1,500 subjects contributed by 6 global collaborators. A de-identified subject ID, COVID-19 status, age in years and sex were almost always included in the sample metadata. Where available, HLA class I and class II types were taken from metadata supplied by the sample provider and were not determined by assay-based typing. Study-wide findings and limitations: The quantity of clinical and demographic metadata differed by source and by participant and was supplied without curation.

The sequence is built from TRBV7-9 and TRBJ1-1; the D gene is perhaps TRBD1, from 5 matching bases. The sequenced sample was PBMCs or T cells enriched from blood (not recorded which). The receptor was derived from a man aged 35 to 55 who had recovered from COVID-19. The sequenced DNA: TGTGCCAGCAGCCGCGCGGGGGGTGAAGCTTTCTTT. Translation gives CASSRAGGEAFF.